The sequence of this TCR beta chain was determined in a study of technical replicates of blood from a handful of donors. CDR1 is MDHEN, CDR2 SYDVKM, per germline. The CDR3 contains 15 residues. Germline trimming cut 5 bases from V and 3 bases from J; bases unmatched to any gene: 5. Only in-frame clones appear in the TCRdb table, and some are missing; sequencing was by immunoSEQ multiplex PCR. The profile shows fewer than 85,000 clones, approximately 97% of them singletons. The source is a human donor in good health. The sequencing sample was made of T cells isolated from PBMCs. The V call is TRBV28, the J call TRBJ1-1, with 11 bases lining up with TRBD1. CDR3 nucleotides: TGTGCCAGCAGTCCGAAGGGACAGGGGGACACTGAAGCTTTCTTT. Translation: CASSPKGQGDTEAFF.